Presented here are 30 T cell receptor beta chains from one specimen sequenced in a study of T cell responses to AZD1222 COVID-19 vaccine. Assay: immunoSEQ multiplex PCR; the TCRdb copy retains only in-frame clones and omits some. The sample carries approximately 140,000 clones, roughly nine tenths recorded once. The sequencing used peripheral blood, collected 28 days after the second AZD1222 dose. These receptor sequences come from an adult who received the AZD1222 COVID-19 vaccine.

Remarks on this clone: The same CDR3 arises from other DNA sequences in this sample as well. The rearrangement uses TRBV2 and TRBJ1-6; 7 bases are a match to TRBD1. Trimming took 6 bases from V and 6 from J; bases not matched to a gene: 2. Germline V CDR1 and CDR2: SNHLY, FYNNEI. The CDR3 has 13 residues. The CDR3 DNA sequence: TGTGCCAGCAGGGGGACAGCTAATTCACCCCTCCACTTT. Protein: CASRGTANSPLHF. Full variable domain (remainder filled in from reference TRBV2 and TRBJ1-6): EPEVTQTPSHQVTQMGQEVILRCVPISNHLYFYWYRQILGQKVEFLVSFYNNEISEKSEIFDDQFSVERPDGSNFTLKIRSTKLEDSAMYFCASRGTANSPLHFGNGTRLTVT.

J is TRBJ2-1 and V is TRBV5-1; 7 positions agree with TRBD1. This CDR3 comprises 12 residues. From germline, CDR1 is SGHRS and CDR2 YFSETQ. J lost 8 bases, V lost 2 bases, and 1 base had no gene match. The CDR3 nucleotides are TGCGCCAGCAGCTTCGACAGGGATGAGCAGTTCTTC. As protein: CASSFDRDEQFF.

J is TRBJ1-1 and V is TRBV28; D is ambiguous. The V end was cut by 5 bases, the J end by 1 base, with 8 bases between. The CDR3 runs 13 residues. The germline gives CDR1 MDHEN, CDR2 SYDVKM. The CDR3 loop is CASSERENTEAFF. The CDR3 DNA reads as TGTGCCAGCAGTGAGCGGGAGAACACTGAAGCTTTCTTT.

J is TRBJ1-2 and V is TRBV7-9, with 8 bases that match TRBD1. The CDR3 length is 14 residues. J gave up 6 bases and V 5 bases, and 8 bases lay outside the gene matches. The germline V gene encodes CDR1 SEHNR and CDR2 FQNEAQ (reference sequence). The CDR3 DNA reads TGTGCCAGCAGCACCCGACAGGGGATAGATGGCTACACCTTC. The encoded protein is CASSTRQGIDGYTF.

This chain joins TRBV7-2 and TRBJ2-7; 7 bases align to TRBD1. V shed 5 bases, J shed 2 bases, and the junction held 6 bases outside the gene matches. The CDR3 has 14 residues. Per the germline V gene, CDR1 is SGHTA and CDR2 is FQGNSA. CDR3 region: CASSPSGTAYEQYF. The DNA for the CDR3 is TGTGCCAGCAGCCCCTCCGGGACAGCCTACGAGCAGTACTTC.

The gene calls are TRBV5-4 and TRBJ1-3; the D is unclear. V lost 0 bases to trimming and J lost 2 bases, with 6 bases between them. This CDR3 has 14 amino acids. Germline loops: CDR1 SGHNT, CDR2 YYREEE (reference sequence). CDR3: CASSLASPGNTIYF. CDR3 DNA: TGTGCCAGCAGCTTGGCGTCCCCTGGAAACACCATATATTTT.

The rearrangement uses TRBV7-2 and TRBJ2-7; 15 nucleotides agree with TRBD2. Germline values: CDR1 SGHTA, CDR2 FQGNSA. The CDR3 length is 14 residues. Germline trimming cut 5 bases from V and 12 bases from J; bases unmatched to any gene: 8. The CDR3 DNA reads TGTGCCAGCAGCCCCAGCGGGACTAGCGGGGGGAGGTACTTC. Translation gives CASSPSGTSGGRYF.

V gene TRBV28 combines with J gene TRBJ1-2; D not certain. Trimming removed 4 bases at V and 4 bases at J, with 13 bases between. CDR3 length: 14 amino acids. Per germline, CDR1 MDHEN and CDR2 SYDVKM. CDR3 in DNA: TGTGCCAGCAGTTCCCAGGACGGAGGCTATGGCTACACCTTC. This sequence encodes CASSSQDGGYGYTF.

V and J are TRBV7-8 and TRBJ1-2, with 9 bases aligning to TRBD1. V lost 1 base, J lost 4 bases, and 4 bases stayed unmatched. Germline CDR1 and CDR2: SGHVS and FQNEAQ. The CDR3 consists of 15 residues. CDR3 residues: CASSLGGDRVYGYTF. For the CDR3, the DNA is TGTGCCAGCAGCTTAGGGGGGGACAGGGTCTATGGCTACACCTTC. The full variable domain, its missing parts supplied by reference TRBV7-8 and TRBJ1-2, is GAGVSQSPRYKVAKRGQDVALRCDPISGHVSLFWYQQALGQGPEFLTYFQNEAQLDKSGLPSDRFFAERPEGSVSTLKIQRTQQEDSAVYLCASSLGGDRVYGYTFGSGTRLTVV.

The chain is built from TRBV25-1 and TRBJ2-7, with D possibly being TRBD1 (6 bases). V was pared by 3 bases and J by 2 bases, with 23 bases between. The CDR3 is 18 residues long. Germline V gives CDR1 MGHDK, CDR2 SYGVNS. The CDR3 DNA reads as TGTGCCAGCAGTGATGGGCGCGGATCTGGGACATGGACCTACGAGCAGTACTTC. It encodes CASSDGRGSGTWTYEQYF.

V gene TRBV6-5 combines with J gene TRBJ2-7, with 8 bases fitting TRBD1. This CDR3 contains 15 residues. Germline loops: CDR1 MNHEY, CDR2 SVGAGI. V lost 5 bases, J lost 3 bases, and 9 bases stayed unmatched. The CDR3 region has the DNA TGTGCCAGCAGTCTCAGACAGGGGACTGTCTACGAGCAGTACTTC. This codes for CASSLRQGTVYEQYF.

The chain couples TRBV5-1 to TRBJ2-1; TRBD1 matches at 7 bases. The CDR3 contains 15 residues. The ends lost 2 bases at V and 6 bases at J; junction bases unmatched: 8. Germline V gene sequence: CDR1 SGHRS, CDR2 YFSETQ. This chain's CDR3 is CASSLTGTASNEQFF. The CDR3 nucleotides are TGCGCCAGCAGCTTAACCGGGACAGCAAGCAATGAGCAGTTCTTC.

Notes on this clone: Distinct nucleotide sequences in the sample also encode this CDR3. This chain uses TRBV5-6 with TRBJ1-2; D is unclear. CDR3 size: 13 residues. Trimming left V 4 bases short and J 5 bases short, with 12 bases between. The germline V gene encodes CDR1 SGHDT and CDR2 YYEEEE. DNA of the CDR3: TGTGCCAGCAGCCAAAGACGGCTATATGGCTACACCTTC. Translating it yields CASSQRRLYGYTF.

The V and J genes are TRBV7-9 and TRBJ1-1, with TRBD1 as a possible D gene (6 bases). The CDR3 is made up of 16 amino acids. The germline V gene has CDR1 SEHNR and CDR2 FQNEAQ (reference sequence). Trimming took off 5 bases at V and 4 bases at J, with 20 bases between the two ends. The CDR3 nucleotides are TGTGCCAGCAGCCCCGGGGGGCTGGGTAAAGGCACTGAAGCTTTCTTT. Translated, it gives CASSPGGLGKGTEAFF.

The CDR3, as DNA: TGTGCCAGCAGCTTATCGGGGGGACCTGAAGCTTTCTTT. Protein product: CASSLSGGPEAFF. The J gene is TRBJ1-1, the V gene TRBV7-2; a weak D match, TRBD1 (5 bases). This CDR3 comprises 13 residues. Between the trimmed V and J ends, which lost 2 bases and 6 bases, there was a span of 10 bases. Germline-derived CDR1 and CDR2 are SGHTA and FQGNSA. Filled out from reference TRBV7-2 and TRBJ1-1, the complete variable domain reads GAGVSQSPSNKVTEKGKDVELRCDPISGHTALYWYRQSLGQGLEFLIYFQGNSAPDKSGLPSDRFSAERTGGSVSTLTIQRTQQEDSAVYLCASSLSGGPEAFFGQGTRLTVV.

The V and J genes are TRBV7-2 and TRBJ1-5, with a tentative D call TRBD1 (6 bases). Between the trimmed V and J ends, which lost 0 bases and 6 bases, there was a span of 12 bases. The CDR3 spans 15 residues. The germline CDR1 and CDR2 sequences are SGHTA and FQGNSA. The CDR3 DNA reads TGTGCCAGCAGCTTAGCGGGGGGGGCTGCTCAGCCCCAGCATTTT. Its translation is CASSLAGGAAQPQHF. Drawing the rest from reference TRBV7-2 and TRBJ1-5, the complete variable domain is GAGVSQSPSNKVTEKGKDVELRCDPISGHTALYWYRQSLGQGLEFLIYFQGNSAPDKSGLPSDRFSAERTGGSVSTLTIQRTQQEDSAVYLCASSLAGGAAQPQHFGDGTRLSIL.

This clone was found once. The V gene is TRBV2, the J gene TRBJ1-1; 8 bases align to TRBD1. The V segment lost 9 bases and the J segment 4 bases; nucleotides outside the gene matches: 10. This CDR3 region has 14 residues. Germline lookup yields CDR1 SNHLY and CDR2 FYNNEI. CDR3 loop: CARAWTGIRTEAFF. CDR3 nucleotides: TGTGCCAGGGCTTGGACAGGGATTCGCACTGAAGCTTTCTTT.

The genes are TRBV6-6 and TRBJ2-4; D possibly corresponds to TRBD2 (7 bases). This CDR3 is 16 amino acids long. Trimming shortened V by 3 bases and J by 3 bases, and 15 bases separated the two germline ends. Germline CDR1 is MNHNY and CDR2 is SVGAGI (reference sequence). In nucleotides, the CDR3 is TGTGCCAGCAGTTATATGGGGGGGGGCCGCAAAAACATTCAGTACTTC. Amino acids: CASSYMGGGRKNIQYF.

The CDR3 nucleotides are TGTGCCAGCAGCCTTCGGCGTAATTACGAGCAGTACTTC. Protein: CASSLRRNYEQYF. The chain has TRBV27 and TRBJ2-7; D not certain. Looked up from germline, CDR1 is MNHEY and CDR2 is SMNVEV (reference sequence). Between the trimmed V and J ends, which lost 6 bases and 4 bases, there was a span of 13 bases. The CDR3 consists of 13 residues.

The gene calls are TRBV7-9 and TRBJ2-1, with 8 bases aligning to TRBD1. V was pared by 10 bases and J by 8 bases, with 13 bases of the junction left unmatched. Germline lookup yields CDR1 SEHNR and CDR2 FQNEAQ (reference sequence). The CDR3 spans 14 residues. CDR3 region: CATTFGQGRDEQFF. CDR3 sequence (DNA): TGTGCCACCACCTTCGGACAGGGTAGGGATGAGCAGTTCTTC.

The genes are TRBV12-3 or TRBV12-4 and TRBJ1-2, with D tentatively TRBD1 (6 bases). The V end was cut by 3 bases, the J end by 8 bases, with 13 bases between. The CDR3 totals 13 residues. In DNA, the CDR3 is TGTGCCAGCAGTTTTTCAGGGGTCGACGGCTACACCTTC. It specifies CASSFSGVDGYTF.

A note on this clone: One junction end disagrees with the germline gene, perhaps due to a read error. The CDR3 sequence is CAIGESGSTDTQYF. The CDR3 DNA sequence: TGTGCCATCGGTGAGTCCGGTTCCACAGATACGCAGTATTTT. The gene calls are TRBV10-3 and TRBJ2-3; D gene unclear. The CDR3 has 14 residues. Germline loops: CDR1 ENHRY, CDR2 SYGVKD.

Only a few counts were recorded for this clone. The chain joins TRBV28 to TRBJ2-7; TRBD1 might be the D (6 bases). Germline V lookup: CDR1 MDHEN, CDR2 SYDVKM. V was cut by 6 bases and J by 2 bases, with 11 bases left in between. CDR3 length equals 13 residues. DNA of the CDR3: TGTGCCAGCAGGGGGGCTAGCCCCTACGAGCAGTACTTC. Translating it yields CASRGASPYEQYF.

DNA for the CDR3: TGTGCCACCCTCCCAGAGACAGGGGGCTCCTACGAGCAGTACTTC. Translation: CATLPETGGSYEQYF. The chain uses TRBV6-5 and TRBJ2-7; 9 bases are shared with TRBD1. Trimming took 10 bases from V and 0 from J; bases not matched to a gene: 10. CDR1 is MNHEY, CDR2 SVGAGI, per germline. There are 15 residues in the CDR3.

The count of this clone is one. The gene calls are TRBV15 and TRBJ2-2, with a weak D call TRBD1 (6 bases). The CDR3 totals 17 residues. Germline lookup yields CDR1 LNHNV and CDR2 YYDKDF (reference sequence). The V and J ends lost 3 bases and 0 bases respectively, with 14 bases between them. The CDR3 DNA follows: TGTGCCACCAGCAGCACGTCCGGGACACCGAACACCGGGGAGCTGTTTTTT. Its protein product is CATSSTSGTPNTGELFF.

The chain carries TRBV5-1 and TRBJ1-4, with D perhaps matching TRBD1 (5 bases). This CDR3 region has 14 residues. CDR1 is SGHRS, CDR2 YFSETQ, per germline. Trimming removed 7 bases at V and 3 bases at J, with 13 bases between. The CDR3 region is CASSAGGSNEKLFF. CDR3 nucleotide sequence: TGCGCCAGCTCCGCGGGGGGGTCTAATGAAAAACTGTTTTTT.

This chain links TRBV6-5 with TRBJ2-7; 8 nucleotides line up with TRBD1. The CDR3 extends over 15 amino acids. Germline-derived CDR1 and CDR2 are MNHEY and SVGAGI. V lost 2 bases and J lost 3; bases outside the gene matches: 6. The CDR3 reads CASSYEQGDDYEQYF. In nucleotides, the CDR3 is TGTGCCAGCAGTTACGAACAGGGGGACGACTACGAGCAGTACTTC.

The chain uses TRBV6-1 and TRBJ1-2, with D perhaps matching TRBD1 (6 bases). Germline-derived CDR1 and CDR2 are MNHNS and SASEGT. This CDR3 is built from 13 residues. Trimming removed 2 bases from V and 6 bases from J, with 10 bases in between. CDR3 nucleotide sequence: TGTGCCAGCAGTGAATGGGGGGCGCATGGCTACACCTTC. It yields the protein CASSEWGAHGYTF.

The chain is built from TRBV7-9 and TRBJ1-1, with a weak D call TRBD1 (6 bases). The CDR3 has 15 amino acids. The V end was cut by 6 bases, the J end by 5 bases, with 19 bases between. Germline CDR1 reads SEHNR; CDR2 reads FQNEAQ (reference sequence). CDR3 region: CASRQTQGLGTEAFF. The DNA of the CDR3 is TGTGCCAGCAGACAAACACAGGGATTGGGGACTGAAGCTTTCTTT. Looking up the rest from reference TRBV7-9 and TRBJ1-1 gives the full variable domain: DTGVSQNPRHKITKRGQNVTFRCDPISEHNRLYWYRQTLGQGPEFLTYFQNEAQLEKSRLLSDRFSAERPKGSFSTLEIQRTEQGDSAMYLCASRQTQGLGTEAFFGQGTRLTVV.

The sample holds one count of this clone. This chain uses TRBV7-9 with TRBJ2-2; D is perhaps TRBD1 (6 bases). Germline V gene lookup returns CDR1 SEHNR and CDR2 FQNEAQ (reference sequence). V was cut by 5 bases and J by 5 bases, with 15 bases left in between. This CDR3 spans 15 amino acids. The DNA of the CDR3 is TGTGCCAGCAGCCCATGGGACACAGGGACCGGGGAGCTGTTTTTT. As protein: CASSPWDTGTGELFF.